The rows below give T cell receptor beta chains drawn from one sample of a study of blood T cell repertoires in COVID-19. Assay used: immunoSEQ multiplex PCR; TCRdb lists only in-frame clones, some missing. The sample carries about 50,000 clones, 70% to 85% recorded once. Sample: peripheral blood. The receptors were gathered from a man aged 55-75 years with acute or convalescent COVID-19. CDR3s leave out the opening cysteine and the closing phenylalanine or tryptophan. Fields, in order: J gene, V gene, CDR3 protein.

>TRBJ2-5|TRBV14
ASSQGLKPWETQY
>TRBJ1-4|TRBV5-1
ASSLSPGGNEKLF
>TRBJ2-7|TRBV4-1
ASSQDSGNFYEQY
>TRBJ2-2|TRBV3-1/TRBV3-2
ASSPGPGAGELF
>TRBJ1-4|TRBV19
ASSRGLGTSDEKLF
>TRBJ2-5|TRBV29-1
SVLPDRGLETQY
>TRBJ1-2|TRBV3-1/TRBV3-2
ASSPGQGEYGYT
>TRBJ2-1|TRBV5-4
ASSSKGTGGYNEQF
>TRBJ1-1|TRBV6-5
ASSSRTGEAF
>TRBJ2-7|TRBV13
ASSPLGGGVEDEQY
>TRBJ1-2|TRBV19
ASSIDRVSGYT
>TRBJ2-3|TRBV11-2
ASSRRWVAGGPSTDTQY
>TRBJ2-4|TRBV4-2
ASSHASAGGAKNIQY
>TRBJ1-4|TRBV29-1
SVELPRGNEKLF
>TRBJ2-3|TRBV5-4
ASSLATSGGDTQY
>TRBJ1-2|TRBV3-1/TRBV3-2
ASSQEGGADRLFNYGYT
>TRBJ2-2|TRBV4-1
ASSPYGQGTGELF
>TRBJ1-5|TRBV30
AWSVRGQGQPQH